These 7 T cell receptor beta chains were all obtained from the same sample, sequenced in a study of blood T cell repertoires in COVID-19 (dated by TCRdb to between 2020 and 2021). Receptor libraries were prepared by the immunoSEQ multiplex PCR assay. This is the immuneACCESS table as TCRdb keeps it, with only in-frame sequences that have V and J called. A part of the clones is gone; compared with another copy, unresolved V genes explain less than half, and the rest is unexplained. This sample is represented by about 310,000 clones; approximately 85% of them were singletons. Over 2% of the sample lies in the top ten. Sequencing was carried out using PBMCs or T cells enriched from blood (not recorded which). The receptors derive from a man younger than 45 who had recovered from COVID-19.

The chain has TRBV11-2 and TRBJ1-2, with a possible D match to TRBD1 (6 bases). Germline loops: CDR1 SGHAT, CDR2 FQNNGV. Trimming left V 1 base short and J 4 bases short, with 16 bases between. The CDR3 sequence is 16 residues long. CDR3 sequence reads: CASSLVPTGNPYGYTF. CDR3 DNA: TGTGCCAGCAGCTTAGTACCCACAGGGAATCCCTATGGCTACACCTTC.

Details on this clone: This sample includes further DNA sequences coding for the same CDR3. The chain links TRBV11-2 to TRBJ1-2, with D possibly being TRBD1 (6 bases). Germline assignment: CDR1 SGHAT and CDR2 FQNNGV. The CDR3 spans 13 residues. V gave up 0 bases and J gave up 8 bases, with 10 bases separating them. CDR3 region: CASSLDRGAGYTF. CDR3 coding DNA: TGTGCCAGCAGCTTAGACAGGGGCGCCGGCTACACCTTC.

This clone occurred a few times. The V call is TRBV7-9, the J call TRBJ1-1; no clear D. The CDR3 extends over 12 amino acids. Germline CDR1 is SEHNR and CDR2 is FQNEAQ (reference sequence). V shed 5 bases and J shed 5 bases, with 9 bases lying between them. The CDR3 DNA is TGTGCCAGCAGCCCATCGAGGACTGAAGCTTTCTTT. Amino acids: CASSPSRTEAFF.

The V call is TRBV28, the J call TRBJ1-1, with D tentatively TRBD1 (6 bases). The CDR3 runs to 19 residues. V was cut by 6 bases and J by 2 bases, with 28 bases left in between. Germline CDR1 is MDHEN and CDR2 is SYDVKM. Here the CDR3 DNA reads TGTGCCAGCAGCCCGACCCGGGGGGGCGGAAACGGGATTAACACTGAAGCTTTCTTT. Translating gives CASSPTRGGGNGINTEAFF.

In its sample, this clone was seen a few times. The rearrangement joins TRBV4-1 to TRBJ1-5; D possibly corresponds to TRBD1 (5 bases). Trimming took 0 bases from V and 9 from J, leaving 15 bases between them. CDR3 length: 15 amino acids. Germline CDR1 MGHRA, CDR2 YSYEKL. The CDR3 DNA reads as TGCGCCAGCAGCCAAGAATGGGGGGTGGGAGGGCCCCAGCATTTT. Protein sequence: CASSQEWGVGGPQHF.

The genes are TRBV27 and TRBJ2-1; 9 bases fit TRBD2. Per the germline V gene, CDR1 is MNHEY and CDR2 is SMNVEV (reference sequence). The CDR3 has 14 amino acids. V was clipped by 5 bases and J by 6 bases; unmatched bases: 5. The DNA of the CDR3 is TGTGCCAGCAGTCTGGGACTAGCTGCCAATGAGCAGTTCTTC. This encodes CASSLGLAANEQFF.

CDR3 amino acids: CASSGSSGNTIYF. DNA of the CDR3: TGCGCCAGCAGTGGGAGCTCTGGAAACACCATATATTTT. The chain recombines TRBV10-1 with TRBJ1-3, with no clear D. V lost 4 bases to trimming and J lost 0 bases, with 4 bases between them. CDR3 length: 13 residues. CDR1 is WNHNN and CDR2 is SYGVQD in the germline V gene (reference sequence).